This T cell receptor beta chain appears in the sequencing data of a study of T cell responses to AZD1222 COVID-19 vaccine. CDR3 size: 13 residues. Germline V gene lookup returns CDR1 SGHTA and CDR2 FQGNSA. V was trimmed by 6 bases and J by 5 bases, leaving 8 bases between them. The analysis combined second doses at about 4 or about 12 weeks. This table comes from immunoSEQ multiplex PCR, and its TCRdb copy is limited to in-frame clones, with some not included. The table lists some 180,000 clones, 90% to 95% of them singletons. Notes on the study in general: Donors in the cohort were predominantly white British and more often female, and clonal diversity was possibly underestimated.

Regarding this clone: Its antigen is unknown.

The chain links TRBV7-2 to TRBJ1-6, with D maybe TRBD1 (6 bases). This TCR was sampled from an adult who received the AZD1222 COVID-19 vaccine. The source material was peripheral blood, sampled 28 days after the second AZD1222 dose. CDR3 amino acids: CASRRTDNSPLHF. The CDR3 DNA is TGTGCCAGCAGGAGGACAGATAATTCACCCCTCCACTTT. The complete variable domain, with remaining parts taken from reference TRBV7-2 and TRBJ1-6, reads GAGVSQSPSNKVTEKGKDVELRCDPISGHTALYWYRQSLGQGLEFLIYFQGNSAPDKSGLPSDRFSAERTGGSVSTLTIQRTQQEDSAVYLCASRRTDNSPLHFGNGTRLTVT.